What follows are 19 T cell receptor beta chains derived from one specimen sequenced in a study of blood T cells in healthy people across ages. A J-beta primer mix and a sample-barcoded 5' primer were used in a second PCR of roughly 6 to 11 cycles. TCRdb reanalysed the 5' RACE reads using MiXCR and keeps one entry per CDR3 protein. The sample records about 1.8 million distinct CDR3 sequences, around half being singletons. Source material: blood. Source of these receptors: a woman between 40 and 50 years old in good health.

The chain couples TRBV29-1 to TRBJ2-5; 9 bases fit TRBD1. With V trimmed by 3 bases and J by 4 bases, 6 bases remained unmatched. CDR3 length: 14 residues. Germline assignment: CDR1 SQVTM and CDR2 ANQGSEA. This CDR3 reads CSVDGTGSGETQYF. The CDR3 DNA follows: TGCAGCGTTGACGGGACAGGGTCGGGAGAGACCCAGTACTTC.

Worth noting for this clonotype: The germline gene is not matched at one end of the junction; a read error may be the cause. This rearrangement joins TRBV12-3 or TRBV12-4 to TRBJ2-1, with unresolved D. The CDR3 loop spans 13 amino acids. CDR3 nucleotide sequence: TGTGCCAGCAGTTTGGTGGGTGGAAATGTGCAGTTCTTC. This encodes CASSLVGGNVQFF.

The chain joins TRBV15 to TRBJ1-6; no firm D call. CDR1 LNHNV and CDR2 YYDKDF come from the germline V gene (reference sequence). Trimming cost V 2 bases and J 9 bases, with 11 bases left between them. The CDR3 has 14 amino acids. CDR3 protein: CATSRSLGTSPLHF. Here the CDR3 DNA reads TGTGCCACCAGCAGAAGTTTAGGTACTTCACCCCTCCACTTT.

The V call is TRBV6-2 or TRBV6-3, the J call TRBJ2-5; possible D gene TRBD2, 5 bases. Trimming left V 4 bases short and J 11 bases short, with 14 bases between. CDR3 length: 12 residues. Germline V gene sequence: CDR1 MNHEY, CDR2 SVGEGT. DNA of the CDR3: TGTGCCAGCAGTTTGTTTCGGACTGAGCAGTACTTC. It yields the protein CASSLFRTEQYF.

The table lists this clonotype with a few counts. The genes are TRBV2 and TRBJ2-7, with D uncertain. TRBJ2-5 matches the DNA end more closely, so the J call is doubtful. The CDR3 spans 13 residues. The germline V gene has CDR1 SNHLY and CDR2 FYNNEI. The CDR3 DNA reads TGTGCCAGCAGTGAGGACCTTGTGAAGACCCAGTACTTC. This encodes CASSEDLVKTQYF.

The chain joins TRBV15 to TRBJ2-1, with D possibly TRBD2 on 6 matching bases. CDR1 and CDR2 (germline): LNHNV, YYDKDF (reference sequence). The V end was cut by 3 bases, the J end by 5 bases, with 17 bases between. This CDR3 has 16 residues. This chain's CDR3 is CATSSRGPGDNNEQFF. As DNA, the CDR3 is TGTGCCACCAGCAGCCGGGGACCGGGAGACAACAATGAGCAGTTCTTC.

This clonotype appeared a few times. The V and J genes are TRBV6-5 and TRBJ1-2; 10 bases fit TRBD1. With 2 bases clipped from V and 6 bases from J, the junction kept 9 bases outside the gene matches. The germline V gene encodes CDR1 MNHEY and CDR2 SVGAGI. The CDR3 loop spans 16 amino acids. CDR3 sequence (DNA): TGTGCCAGCAGTTACACGACAGGGGGCGTTGGGCATGGCTACACCTTC. It translates to CASSYTTGGVGHGYTF.

The rearrangement joins TRBV19 to TRBJ2-1; TRBD2 aligns across 7 bases. The junction had 9 bases not matched to a gene; V was cut back by 1 base and J by 0 bases. The CDR3 has 18 residues. The V gene's germline CDR1 is LNHDA and CDR2 SQIVND (reference sequence). The CDR3 bases are TGTGCCAGTAGTATAGGCGGGGGTTCTCTCAGCTCCTACAATGAGCAGTTCTTC. It yields the protein CASSIGGGSLSSYNEQFF. Complete variable domain (other parts from reference TRBV19 and TRBJ2-1): DGGITQSPKYLFRKEGQNVTLSCEQNLNHDAMYWYRQDPGQGLRLIYYSQIVNDFQKGDIAEGYSVSREKKESFPLTVTSAQKNPTAFYLCASSIGGGSLSSYNEQFFGPGTRLTVL.

CDR3 amino acids: CASSQAPPRDNEQYF. DNA for the CDR3: TGTGCCAGCAGCCAAGCCCCCCCCCGGGACAACGAGCAGTACTTC. The V gene is TRBV14, the J gene TRBJ2-7; D is perhaps TRBD1 (6 bases). V was cut by 1 base and J by 5 bases, with 15 bases left in between. Germline loops: CDR1 SGHDN, CDR2 FVKESK. The CDR3 contains 15 residues.

The chain carries TRBV11-2 and TRBJ2-3, with 10 bases identical to TRBD1. Germline V CDR1 and CDR2: SGHAT, FQNNGV. This CDR3 spans 19 amino acids. The V gene end was trimmed by 6 bases and the J gene end by 2 bases; junction bases not matched to a gene: 17. CDR3 region: CASSNPDRGNFRATDTQYF. In DNA, the CDR3 is TGTGCCAGCAGTAACCCGGACAGGGGGAATTTCCGGGCCACAGATACGCAGTATTTT.

V gene TRBV5-1 combines with J gene TRBJ2-7; 8 positions agree with TRBD1. The CDR3 sequence is 15 residues long. After removal of 0 bases from V and 4 bases from J, the junction contained 6 bases not matched to a gene. In germline, CDR1 is SGHRS, CDR2 YFSETQ. CDR3 region: CASSLVGQGKYEQYF. The CDR3 DNA is TGCGCCAGCAGCTTGGTTGGACAGGGCAAATACGAGCAGTACTTC.

This clonotype was counted between two and nine times. V usage is TRBV25-1 and J usage is TRBJ2-1, with D possibly being TRBD1 or TRBD2 (5 bases each). V was trimmed by 0 bases and J by 4 bases, leaving 13 bases between them. The CDR3 is 16 residues long. Germline V lookup: CDR1 MGHDK, CDR2 SYGVNS. CDR3 residues: CASSEYRGAYYNEQFF. The CDR3 DNA reads TGTGCCAGCAGTGAATACCGGGGCGCTTATTACAATGAGCAGTTCTTC.

The chain employs TRBV6-2 or TRBV6-3 and TRBJ1-2; the match to TRBD1 covers 8 bases. The length of the CDR3 is 15 residues. Germline CDR1 and CDR2: MNHEY and SVGEGT. Losses at the gene ends were 5 bases for V and 3 bases for J; bases not matched to a gene: 8. The CDR3 sequence is CASSLGRDRYYGYTF. The CDR3 DNA sequence: TGTGCCAGCAGTCTCGGCCGGGACAGGTACTATGGCTACACCTTC.

The genes are TRBV29-1 and TRBJ2-7, with TRBD1 identical over 7 bases. V lost 0 bases and J lost 2; bases outside the gene matches: 7. Per germline, CDR1 SQVTM and CDR2 ANQGSEA. This CDR3 contains 15 residues. CDR3 region: CSVEDPDRSAYEQYF. The DNA of the CDR3 is TGCAGCGTTGAAGATCCGGACAGGAGTGCCTACGAGCAGTACTTC.

The chain combines TRBV20-1 with TRBJ1-2, with D perhaps matching TRBD1 (6 bases). Looked up from germline, CDR1 is DFQATT and CDR2 is SNEGSKA (reference sequence). The CDR3 consists of 14 residues. The V and J ends lost 0 bases and 4 bases respectively, with 12 bases between them. DNA for the CDR3: TGCAGTGCTAGAGATGCGGGGGGCGTCTATGGCTACACCTTC. Residues: CSARDAGGVYGYTF.

The sample holds a few counts of this clonotype. The rearrangement joins TRBV9 to TRBJ1-2; D uncertain. The CDR3 contains 14 residues. Germline V gives CDR1 SGDLS, CDR2 YYNGEE. With 4 bases removed from V and 3 bases from J, the gap between germline ends came to 13 bases. In DNA, the CDR3 is TGTGCCAGCAGCACCCAGGACGGACACTATGGCTACACCTTC. This translates into CASSTQDGHYGYTF.

This sequence joins TRBV2 and TRBJ2-3, with D possibly being TRBD1 (5 bases). Per germline, CDR1 SNHLY and CDR2 FYNNEI. With 2 bases removed from V and 0 bases from J, the gap between germline ends came to 9 bases. CDR3 length: 15 residues. The CDR3 nucleotides are TGTGCCAGCAGTGAACACAGGCTTAGCACAGATACGCAGTATTTT. This codes for CASSEHRLSTDTQYF.

The sample holds a few counts of this clonotype. The CDR3 DNA sequence: TGTGCCACCAGCAGAGCAGGGATCACCTCTATAGGAGATTCTGGGGCCAACGTCCTGACTTTC. Translation gives CATSRAGITSIGDSGANVLTF. V usage is TRBV15 and J usage is TRBJ2-6; maybe TRBD1 (5 bases). Trimming removed 1 base from V and 1 base from J, with 23 bases in between. The CDR3 covers 21 residues. Looked up from germline, CDR1 is LNHNV and CDR2 is YYDKDF (reference sequence).

The V call is TRBV28, the J call TRBJ2-6, with D perhaps given as TRBD1 or TRBD2 (5 bases each). CDR1 MDHEN and CDR2 SYDVKM come from the germline V gene. V gave up 10 bases and J gave up 3 bases, with 13 bases separating them. The CDR3 has 14 residues. CDR3 region: CATFGGSGANVLTF. The CDR3 nucleotides are TGTGCCACCTTTGGGGGTAGTGGGGCCAACGTCCTGACTTTC.